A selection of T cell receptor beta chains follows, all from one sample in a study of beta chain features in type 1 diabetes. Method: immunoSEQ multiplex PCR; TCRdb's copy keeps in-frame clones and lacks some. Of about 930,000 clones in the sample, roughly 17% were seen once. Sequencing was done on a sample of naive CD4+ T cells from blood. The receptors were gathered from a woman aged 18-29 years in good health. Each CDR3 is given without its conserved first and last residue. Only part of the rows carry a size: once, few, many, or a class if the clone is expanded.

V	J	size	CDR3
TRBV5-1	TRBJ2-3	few	ASSLLPRSTDTQY
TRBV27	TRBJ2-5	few	ASSLIRGLETQY
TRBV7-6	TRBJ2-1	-	ASSLAGTSGSHEQF
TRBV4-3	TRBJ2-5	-	ASSQVGLTQY
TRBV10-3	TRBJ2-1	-	AISESGTGVNEQF
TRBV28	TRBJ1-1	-	ASGLPGANTEAF
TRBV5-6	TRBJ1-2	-	ASSFGREDGYT
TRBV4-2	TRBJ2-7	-	ASSQEGRLFGEQY
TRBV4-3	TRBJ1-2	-	ASSQDATGYGYT
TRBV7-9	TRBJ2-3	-	ASTTDTQY
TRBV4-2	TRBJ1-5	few	ASSQDNRGIGSNQPQH